This T cell receptor beta chain came from a study of blood T cell repertoires in COVID-19 (dated by TCRdb to 2018 to 2021). For the study in its entirety: Samples from collaborators originated in the United States, Italy and Spain and spanned both the acute and convalescent phases of COVID-19. A de-identified subject ID, COVID-19 status, age in years and sex were almost always included in the sample metadata. The repertoires were made available in a free public database intended to serve as a resource for research on the immune response to SARS-CoV-2. The samples were drawn from the first 160 participants of the ongoing ImmuneRACE study and from 1,254 subjects provided by 6 global collaborators. Deeply sampled blood TCRbeta repertoires from subjects exposed to, actively infected with, or recovered from COVID-19 were included in the dataset. The material from the prospective study consisted of cDNA or gDNA derived from T cells, B-cell-depleted T cells, or PBMCs. HLA class I and class II types, where available, came from metadata supplied by the sample provider rather than from assay-based typing.

General findings and caveats noted by the study authors: The amount of clinical and demographic metadata varied by source and participant and was provided uncurated.

As for this clone: Its antigen remains unidentified. Base quality data are lacking; no much larger clone is found one base away.

The collaborating institutions used their own protocols to collect whole blood in K2EDTA tubes. Collaborator samples were shipped for TCRbeta analysis as frozen whole blood, isolated PBMCs, or DNA extracted from either sample type. TCRbeta CDR3 regions were amplified from genomic DNA by means of the immunoSEQ Assay, a bias-controlled multiplex PCR. In the authors' own workflow: The number of nucleated cells in each sample was estimated from the amplification of reference gene primers within the assay. To quantify the absolute abundance of each unique TCRbeta CDR3 rearrangement, sequence reads were collapsed and filtered. Productive Simpson clonality was computed per sample as the square root of Simpson's diversity index over productive rearrangements. The clones in this table, taken by TCRdb from immuneACCESS, are in-frame only. Not every clone is retained; where verified, under half of the shortfall comes from an unresolved V gene, and the cause of the rest is unknown. V and J calls and clone size are as listed in that table; D and trimming were resolved from the DNA. This sample comprises tens of thousands of clones, roughly four fifths of them detected only once. Around 24% of the sample belongs to the ten largest clones.

The source material was peripheral blood. This TCR derives from a human donor with acute or convalescent COVID-19. The donor label of this sample is uncertain.

The base sequence is TGTGCCAGCAGCTTAGGGCAGGGGAGTTACGGCTACACCTTC. Protein translation: CASSLGQGSYGYTF. The chain uses TRBV7-2 and TRBJ1-2, and possibly TRBD1, on 6 matching bases. Relative to germline, V is 1 base shorter and J is 8 bases shorter, with 14 bases between their ends. From the cysteine up to the phenylalanine, the CDR3 has a length of 14 residues. Only the CDR3 DNA stays, 42 bases, in frame from base 1. For CDR1 and CDR2, the germline V gene lists SGHTA and FQGNSA.